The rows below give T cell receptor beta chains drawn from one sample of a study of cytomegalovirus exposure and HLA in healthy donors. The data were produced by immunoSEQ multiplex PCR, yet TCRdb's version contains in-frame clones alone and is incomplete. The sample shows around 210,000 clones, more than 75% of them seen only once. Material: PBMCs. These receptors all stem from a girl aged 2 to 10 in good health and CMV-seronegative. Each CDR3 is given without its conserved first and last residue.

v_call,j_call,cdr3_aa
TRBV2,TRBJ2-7,ASIRGGELSEQY
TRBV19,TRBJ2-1,ASSIDAGLATNEQF
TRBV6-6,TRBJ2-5,ASSYQQGTEETQY
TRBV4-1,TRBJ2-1,ASSKGRQSSSYNEQF
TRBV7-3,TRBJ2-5,ASSKGRGGQETQY
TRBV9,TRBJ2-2,ASGAEPTRGGELF
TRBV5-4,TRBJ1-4,ASSSGGPTNEKLF
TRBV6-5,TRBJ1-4,ASSATGQGFEKLF
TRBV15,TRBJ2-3,APNSRERGHTDTQY
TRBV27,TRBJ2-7,ASRTSGTAYEQY
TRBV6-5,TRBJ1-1,ASSYSRTGNTEAF
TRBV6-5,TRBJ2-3,ASSYSPTGTDTQY
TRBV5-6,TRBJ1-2,ASSFREGYGYT
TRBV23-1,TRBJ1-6,ASSQGQGEESPLH
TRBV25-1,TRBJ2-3,ASGTSGTDTQY
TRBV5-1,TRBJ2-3,ASSLVRLAGADENTDTQY
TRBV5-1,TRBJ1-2,ASSLAPGVLSGYT
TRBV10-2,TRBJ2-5,ASSVRPPRETQY